The clone carrying this TCR beta chain was seen many times. Its antigen is still unknown. V gave up 8 bases and J gave up 9 bases; unmatched junction bases: 14. Germline assignment: CDR1 MDHEN and CDR2 SYDVKM. The CDR3 is made up of 15 amino acids. This sample is drawn from a study of T cell repertoires in cytomegalovirus infection. Across the whole study: CMV infection together with matching HLA type was indicated by public TCR beta signatures.

TCRdb processed the reads anew with MiXCR; each CDR3 protein has one entry. This table has around 120,000 distinct CDR3 sequences, about 24% appearing once. Study outcomes and limitations: Across the ex vivo response, the dominant clonotypes were HLA-C-restricted CMV-specific TCR beta clonotypes. People with CMV and the relevant HLA were identified by cumulative public TCR beta family frequency.

The specimen was PBMCs, sequenced either directly or after in vitro stimulation (not recorded which). The source of this sequence is a human donor in good health (CMV status not recorded). Some clones in this sample may be carry-over from other donors' samples. The chain joins TRBV28 to TRBJ2-1; 9 bases align to TRBD1. In DNA, the CDR3 is TGTGCCAGCTCGTCCCCGGGACAGGGCGCAAGTGAGCAGTTCTTC. Its protein is CASSSPGQGASEQFF.